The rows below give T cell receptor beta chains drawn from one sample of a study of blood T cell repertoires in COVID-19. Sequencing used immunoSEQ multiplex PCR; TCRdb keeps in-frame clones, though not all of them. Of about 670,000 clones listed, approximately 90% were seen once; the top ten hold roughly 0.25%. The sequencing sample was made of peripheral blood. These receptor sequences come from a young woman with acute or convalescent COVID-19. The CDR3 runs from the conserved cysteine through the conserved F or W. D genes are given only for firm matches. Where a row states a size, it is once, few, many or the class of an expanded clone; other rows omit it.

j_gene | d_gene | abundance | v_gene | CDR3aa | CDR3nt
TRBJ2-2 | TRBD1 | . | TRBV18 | CASSRQGDGELFF | TGTGCCAGCTCACGACAGGGCGACGGGGAGCTGTTTTTT
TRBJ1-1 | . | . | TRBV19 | CASSPEGLTEAFF | TGTGCCAGTAGTCCTGAGGGTTTAACTGAAGCTTTCTTT
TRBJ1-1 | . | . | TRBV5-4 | CASIDSRDSNEAFF | TGTGCCAGCATCGATTCAAGGGACTCGAATGAAGCTTTCTTT
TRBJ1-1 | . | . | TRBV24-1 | CATMQGPENTEAFF | TGTGCCACCATGCAGGGTCCAGAGAACACTGAAGCTTTCTTT
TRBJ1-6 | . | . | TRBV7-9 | CASSLFPRGGARSPLHF | TGTGCCAGCAGCTTATTCCCTCGGGGGGGGGCCCGTTCACCCCTCCACTTT
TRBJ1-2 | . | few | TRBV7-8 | CASSLPGDGYTF | TGTGCCAGCAGCCTGCCAGGGGACGGCTACACCTTC
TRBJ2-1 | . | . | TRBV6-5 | CASSYQINNEQFF | TGTGCCAGCAGTTACCAGATCAACAATGAGCAGTTCTTC
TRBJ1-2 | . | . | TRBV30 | CAWTAGGIGYTF | TGTGCCTGGACTGCCGGGGGGATTGGCTACACCTTC
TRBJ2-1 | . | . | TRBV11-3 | CASSLRQEVYNEQFF | TGTGCCAGCAGCCTAAGACAGGAGGTTTACAATGAGCAGTTCTTC
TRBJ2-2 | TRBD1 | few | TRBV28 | CASSPGQYDTGELFF | TGTGCCAGCAGTCCGGGACAGTATGACACCGGGGAGCTGTTTTTT
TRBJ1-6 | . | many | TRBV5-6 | CASTPWEGDNSPLHF | TGTGCCAGCACCCCTTGGGAGGGAGATAATTCACCCCTCCACTTT
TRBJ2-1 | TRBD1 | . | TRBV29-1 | CSVDPPDREADEQFF | TGCAGCGTTGATCCCCCGGACAGGGAGGCAGATGAGCAGTTCTTC
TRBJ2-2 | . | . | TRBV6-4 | CASSDEGQTGELFF | TGTGCCAGCAGTGACGAGGGACAAACCGGGGAGCTGTTTTTT
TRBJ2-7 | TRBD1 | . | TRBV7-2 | CASSLGQGAGYEQYF | TGTGCCAGCAGCTTAGGTCAGGGGGCTGGCTACGAGCAGTACTTC
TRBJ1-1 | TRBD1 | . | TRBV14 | CASSQDRGPRAGVKAFF | TGTGCCAGCAGCCAAGATAGGGGGCCCAGGGCGGGTGTGAAAGCTTTCTTT
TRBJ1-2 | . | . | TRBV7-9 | CASSVRQGHGYTF | TGTGCCAGCAGCGTTAGGCAGGGCCATGGCTACACCTTC
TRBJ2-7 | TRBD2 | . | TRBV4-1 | CASSQTSGGWYEQYF | TGCGCCAGCAGCCAAACTAGCGGGGGCTGGTACGAGCAGTACTTC
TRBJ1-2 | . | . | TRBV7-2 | CASSLGVMAGANYGYTF | TGTGCCAGCAGCTTAGGGGTGATGGCAGGGGCTAACTATGGCTACACCTTC
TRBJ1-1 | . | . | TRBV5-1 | CASSLYGRNTEAFF | TGCGCCAGCAGCTTGTATGGCAGGAACACTGAAGCTTTCTTT
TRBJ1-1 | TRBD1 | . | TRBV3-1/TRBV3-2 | CASSQTDRGNTEAFF | TGTGCCAGCAGCCAGACGGACAGGGGGAACACTGAAGCTTTCTTT
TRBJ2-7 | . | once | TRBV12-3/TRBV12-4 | CASSPDRHEQYF | TGTGCCAGCAGCCCCGACAGACACGAGCAGTACTTC
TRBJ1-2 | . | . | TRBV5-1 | CASSLVGSYNYGYTF | TGCGCCAGCAGCTTGGTAGGGAGCTATAACTATGGCTACACCTTC
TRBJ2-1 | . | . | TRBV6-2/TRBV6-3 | CASSQREAGRTYNEQFF | TGTGCCAGCAGCCAACGGGAAGCCGGGCGTACCTACAATGAGCAGTTCTTC
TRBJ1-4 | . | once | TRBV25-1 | CASSVNQGHEKLFF | TGTGCCAGCAGTGTAAATCAGGGGCATGAAAAACTGTTTTTT
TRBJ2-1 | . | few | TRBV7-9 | CASSLAALAIYNEQFF | TGTGCCAGCAGCTTAGCGGCACTAGCCATATACAATGAGCAGTTCTTC
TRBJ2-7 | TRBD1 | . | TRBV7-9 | CASSLAVLTRDRTHEQYF | TGTGCCAGCAGCTTAGCGGTTCTAACCCGGGACAGGACCCACGAGCAGTACTTC
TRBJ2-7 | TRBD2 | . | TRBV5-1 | CASSLAQRGASYEQYF | TGCGCCAGCAGCTTGGCCCAGCGGGGGGCCTCCTACGAGCAGTACTTC
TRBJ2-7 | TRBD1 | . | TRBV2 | CASSEKTGTYEQYF | TGTGCCAGCAGTGAAAAGACAGGGACCTACGAGCAGTACTTC
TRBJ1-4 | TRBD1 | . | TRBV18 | CASSRGTGMTGNEKLFF | TGTGCCAGCTCCCGTGGGACAGGGATGACTGGTAATGAAAAACTGTTTTTT
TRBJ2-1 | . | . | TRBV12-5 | CASGLEGGGRHEQFF | TGTGCTAGTGGTTTAGAAGGTGGAGGGAGACATGAGCAGTTCTTC
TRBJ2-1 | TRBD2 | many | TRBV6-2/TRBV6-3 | CASSPLSASGGPDEQFF | TGTGCCAGCAGCCCCCTCTCGGCTAGCGGGGGCCCGGATGAGCAGTTCTTC
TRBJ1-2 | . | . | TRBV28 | CASSPSWGLPNYGYTF | TGTGCCAGCAGCCCTTCTTGGGGCCTCCCCAACTATGGCTACACCTTC
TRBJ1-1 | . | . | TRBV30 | CAWTTGSTTQAFF | TGTGCCTGGACTACAGGTTCCACAACTCAAGCTTTCTTT
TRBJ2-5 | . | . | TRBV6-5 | CASMRLRTQYF | TGTGCCAGCATGCGGCTCCGAACCCAGTACTTC
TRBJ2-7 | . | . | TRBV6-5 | CASSAGPTYEQYF | TGTGCCAGCAGCGCGGGACCGACCTACGAGCAGTACTTC
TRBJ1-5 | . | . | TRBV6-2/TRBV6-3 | CASSYSGSNQPQHF | TGTGCCAGCAGTTACTCGGGCAGCAATCAGCCCCAGCATTTT
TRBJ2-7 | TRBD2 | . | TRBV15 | CATSRSGGVYEQYF | TGTGCCACCAGCAGGAGCGGGGGGGTCTACGAGCAGTACTTC
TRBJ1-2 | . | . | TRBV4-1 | CASSPLSTGTNYGYTF | TGCGCCAGCAGCCCCCTGAGCACAGGGACTAACTATGGCTACACCTTC
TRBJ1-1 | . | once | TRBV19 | CASTLQGNTEAFF | TGTGCCAGTACCCTACAGGGGAACACTGAAGCTTTCTTT
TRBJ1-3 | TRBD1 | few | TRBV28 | CASSSPREGARGGNTIYF | TGTGCCAGCAGTTCCCCCCGGGAGGGGGCCAGGGGTGGAAACACCATATATTTT
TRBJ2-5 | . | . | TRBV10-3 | CAISGPDWTQYF | TGTGCCATCTCAGGTCCGGATTGGACCCAGTACTTC
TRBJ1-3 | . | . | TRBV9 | CASSPGTLRAIYF | TGTGCCAGCAGCCCTGGGACATTACGCGCCATATATTTT
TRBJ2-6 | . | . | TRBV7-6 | CASSLSRSSSGANVLTF | TGTGCCAGCAGCTTATCCAGGTCGAGCTCTGGGGCCAACGTCCTGACTTTC
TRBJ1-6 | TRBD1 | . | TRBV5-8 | CASSQGQGKNNSPLHF | TGTGCCAGCAGCCAGGGACAGGGGAAGAATAATTCACCCCTCCACTTT
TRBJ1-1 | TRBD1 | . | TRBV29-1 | CSVEPTGDGTEAFF | TGCAGCGTTGAGCCAACAGGGGATGGGACTGAAGCTTTCTTT
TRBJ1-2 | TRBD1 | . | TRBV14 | CASRLQGTQGYTF | TGTGCCAGCAGACTACAGGGGACCCAAGGCTACACCTTC
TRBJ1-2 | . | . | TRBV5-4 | CASSRRQTYGYTF | TGTGCCAGCAGCCGTCGACAGACATATGGCTACACCTTC
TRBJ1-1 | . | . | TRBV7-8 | CATGRLRNTEAFF | TGTGCCACGGGTCGGCTTCGAAACACTGAAGCTTTCTTT
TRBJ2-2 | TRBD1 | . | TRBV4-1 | CASRRTGEFGELFF | TGCGCCAGCAGGCGGACAGGGGAGTTCGGGGAGCTGTTTTTT
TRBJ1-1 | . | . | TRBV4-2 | CASSGYTEAFF | TGTGCCAGCAGCGGCTACACTGAAGCTTTCTTT
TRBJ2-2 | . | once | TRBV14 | CASSQGLTGTLLGELFF | TGTGCCAGCAGCCAAGGTTTGACCGGGACTCTCCTCGGGGAGCTGTTTTTT
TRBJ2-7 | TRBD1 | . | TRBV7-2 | CASSPTRDRGTYEQYF | TGTGCCAGCAGCCCTACCCGGGACAGGGGCACCTACGAGCAGTACTTC